This T cell receptor beta chain is from a study of cytomegalovirus exposure and HLA in healthy donors. Across the study: Researchers previously reported finding about 110 million unique TCR beta sequences from about 200 million T cells. Study-level results: Accurate predictions that matched the HLA-A and HLA-B alleles of most subjects were reportedly made from TCR beta sequences.

Trimming stripped 0 bases from V and 5 bases from J, with 7 bases between. CDR1 is MGHRA and CDR2 is YSYEKL in the germline V gene. The CDR3 runs 13 residues. With regard to this clone: Its cognate antigen is unknown.

The primer mix had 60 Vbeta and 13 Jbeta primers. Repertoires were generated with immunoSEQ multiplex PCR, while TCRdb's copy carries only in-frame clones and drops some. The table lists tens of thousands of clones, 78% of them singletons, with less than 6.5% in the top ten. The source is a man aged 18-30 years in good health and CMV-seropositive. The specimen was PBMCs. V and J are TRBV4-1 and TRBJ1-1, with D possibly matching TRBD1 (5 bases). The CDR3 nucleotides are TGCGCCAGCAGCCAAGAACACAGGACTGAAGCTTTCTTT. Translating it yields CASSQEHRTEAFF.